This T cell receptor beta chain was documented in a study of cytomegalovirus exposure and HLA in healthy donors. Regarding the study as a whole: The only immune exposure information that was available was CMV serostatus. For most TCR beta V segments, an earlier analysis put the productive rate at about 87% or about 30% of the time.

Amplification used 60 Vbeta primers and 13 Jbeta primers. Some clones are missing from TCRdb's copy, which holds only in-frame ones; the method was immunoSEQ multiplex PCR. The table shows about 140,000 clones, with more than 75% occurring only once. This clone was detected only once. What it binds is unknown. The sample was PBMCs. The source of this sequence is a woman aged 25 to 45 in good health and CMV-seronegative.

This CDR3 is CARSLKRVPRYEQYF. The CDR3 coding sequence is TGTGCCAGAAGCCTAAAGCGGGTACCTCGCTACGAGCAGTACTTC. The V and J genes are TRBV5-3 and TRBJ2-7; D perhaps matches TRBD2 (6 bases). TRBV5-3 is an ORF, with its function uncertain. V was clipped by 4 bases and J by 3 bases, with 17 bases between them. The length of the CDR3 is 15 residues.